The entry that follows covers one TCR beta chain sequence. Enrolled through a virtual design, the participants were between roughly 18 and 95 years of age and came from roughly 22 US areas. Cohort 3 recovery required two negative PCRs, clearance, or symptom resolution. This entry comes from a study of blood T cell repertoires in COVID-19. Study overall: In each case, the material was cDNA or gDNA derived from T cells, B-cell-depleted T cells, or PBMCs.

Germline V gene lookup returns CDR1 SGHRS and CDR2 YFSETQ. Germline trimming cut 5 bases from V and 4 bases from J; bases unmatched to any gene: 14. CDR3 length: 16 amino acids. Methods used by the authors: Cell counts per sample came from amplifying reference gene primers. The data were produced by immunoSEQ multiplex PCR, yet TCRdb's version contains in-frame clones alone and is incomplete. V, J and clone size were drawn from that table, and D and trimming were deduced from the DNA. The top ten clones hold 6.5% to 8.5% of a sample with 150,000 to 200,000 clones, around 87% of them seen once. The sequence came from a woman aged 50 to 65 who had recovered from COVID-19. The sequencing input was PBMCs or T cells enriched from blood (not recorded which). This chain connects TRBV5-1 to TRBJ1-2, with TRBD1 identical over 7 bases. The CDR3, as DNA: TGCGCCAGCAGAGTCGGCCGGGACAGCGGAGCCTATGGCTACACCTTC. Translation gives CASRVGRDSGAYGYTF.